This TCR beta chain was sequenced during a study of CD8+ T cells in alopecia areata. Study-wide background: Dosing with tofacitinib proceeded for 6 to 18 months, followed by 6 months off drug. Study results and limitations: A great number of expanded lesional clones endured in scalp and blood during tofacitinib.

Reverse transcribed after extraction, RNA yielded cDNA as the sequencing template. Profiled with immunoSEQ multiplex PCR; TCRdb holds only in-frame clones, not every one. The sample holds 150,000 to 200,000 clones, around 60% seen once. On this clone: Its antigen is as yet unknown.

The treatment here: oral pan-JAK inhibitor, 5-10 mg twice daily. Lesional scalp punch biopsies and peripheral blood came from alopecia areata patients. PBMCs were stained for CD3, CD4 and CD8, and CD4+ and CD8+ T cells were sorted. Trimming pared 3 bases from V and 3 bases from J, leaving 11 bases between. There are 14 residues in the CDR3. In germline, CDR1 is GTSNPN, CDR2 SVGIG (reference sequence). The TCR was taken from a human donor with alopecia areata. The specimen was CD4+ T cells sorted from blood, collected at week 4, from a patient treated with tofacitinib. The chain is built from TRBV30 and TRBJ2-2, with D tentatively TRBD2 (5 bases). The CDR3 spells CAWREGVDTGELFF. For the CDR3, the DNA is TGTGCCTGGAGAGAGGGAGTGGACACCGGGGAGCTGTTTTTT.